These 16 T cell receptor beta chains were all obtained from the same sample, sequenced in a study of human T cells and chemical hapten exposure. TCRdb processed the RACE reads anew with MiXCR; each CDR3 protein has one entry. The sample holds some 93,000 distinct CDR3 sequences; about 8.6% are singletons and the top ten take roughly 3.1%. Regarding time point: healthy volunteer bleed at 2 weeks. Before extraction, the whole blood was not fractionated, and total RNA was taken from it. Sequenced material: whole blood. The receptors originated from a female donor in good health. Some clones in this sample may be carry-over from other donors' samples.

The chain employs TRBV5-5 and TRBJ2-7, with D possibly being TRBD1 (6 bases). Looked up from germline, CDR1 is SGHKS and CDR2 is YYEKEE (reference sequence). Trimming pared 4 bases from V and 0 bases from J, leaving 20 bases between. The CDR3 extends over 17 amino acids. CDR3 sequence (DNA): TGTGCCAGCAGCGCCGCCGGCGTACAGGGATTCTCCTACGAGCAGTACTTC. Its translation is CASSAAGVQGFSYEQYF.

This clonotype has at least ten counts. The J gene is TRBJ1-6, the V gene TRBV5-1, with D maybe TRBD1 (5 bases). CDR3 length equals 15 residues. The germline CDR1 and CDR2 sequences are SGHRS and YFSETQ. With 2 bases removed from V and 9 bases from J, the gap between germline ends came to 15 bases. The CDR3 coding sequence is TGCGCCAGCAGCTTTCGGGGCGGGGGTGCTTCACCCCTCCACTTT. It encodes CASSFRGGGASPLHF. Variable domain in full (rest from reference TRBV5-1 and TRBJ1-6): KAGVTQTPRYLIKTRGQQVTLSCSPISGHRSVSWYQQTPGQGLQFLFEYFSETQRNKGNFPGRFSGRQFSNSRSEMNVSTLELGDSALYLCASSFRGGGASPLHFGNGTRLTVT.

This clonotype was counted at least ten times. V usage is TRBV7-9 and J usage is TRBJ2-3; D remains unclear. Germline CDR1 and CDR2: SEHNR and FQNEAQ (reference sequence). The CDR3 sequence is 15 residues long. The V and J ends lost 8 bases and 4 bases respectively, with 19 bases between them. This CDR3 is CASSFLDVGADTQYF. In DNA form, the CDR3 reads TGTGCCAGCTCTTTCCTAGATGTTGGGGCAGATACGCAGTATTTT.

This clonotype was picked up a small number of times. The chain links TRBV7-9 to TRBJ2-3, with no clear D. This CDR3 has 17 residues. CDR1 SEHNR and CDR2 FQNEAQ come from the germline V gene (reference sequence). Trimming cost V 5 bases and J 2 bases, with 20 bases left between them. CDR3 sequence: CASSPSPGFRFTDTQYF. The CDR3 coding sequence is TGTGCCAGCAGCCCCAGCCCGGGTTTTCGGTTCACAGATACGCAGTATTTT.

The table lists this clonotype with many counts. This chain joins TRBV2 and TRBJ2-7; TRBD1 matches 7 bases. The CDR3 loop spans 14 amino acids. V was clipped by 6 bases and J by 2 bases; unmatched bases: 7. Germline V gene lookup returns CDR1 SNHLY and CDR2 FYNNEI. CDR3 sequence: CASRATGTAYEQYF. The CDR3 nucleotides read TGTGCCAGCAGAGCAACCGGGACAGCCTACGAGCAGTACTTC.

This clonotype was counted many times. This chain connects TRBV6-6 to TRBJ2-7; 8 bases match TRBD1. The CDR3 runs 15 residues. With V trimmed by 0 bases and J by 7 bases, 8 bases remained unmatched. Germline assignment: CDR1 MNHNY and CDR2 SVGAGI (reference sequence). The CDR3 here is CASSYSRDRGFEQYF. The CDR3 DNA follows: TGTGCCAGCAGTTACTCCCGAGACAGGGGTTTTGAGCAGTACTTC.

The sample holds a few counts of this clonotype. V is TRBV27 and J is TRBJ1-2; D not certain. From germline, CDR1 is MNHEY and CDR2 SMNVEV (reference sequence). The V end lost 8 bases, the J end lost 6 bases, and 10 bases lay between the germline ends. This CDR3 region has 11 residues. The CDR3 DNA is TGTGCCAGCTCGGAAGGAAATGGCTACACCTTC. Encoded protein: CASSEGNGYTF.

This clonotype was observed a handful of times. The chain recombines TRBV6-2 or TRBV6-3 with TRBJ1-5; the D gene is possibly TRBD1 (6 bases). CDR3 size: 15 residues. Trimming left V 2 bases short and J 1 base short, with 9 bases between. CDR1 and CDR2 (germline): MNHEY, SVGEGT. CDR3: CASSYGRGSNQPQHF. In DNA, the CDR3 is TGTGCCAGCAGTTACGGCAGGGGCAGCAATCAGCCCCAGCATTTT.

This clonotype came up many times. The chain is built from TRBV3-1 and TRBJ1-4, with D perhaps TRBD1 (5 bases). Germline values: CDR1 LGHDT, CDR2 YNNKEL (reference sequence). The V and J ends lost 1 base and 8 bases respectively, with 14 bases between them. The CDR3 is made up of 15 amino acids. CDR3 DNA sequence: TGTGCCAGCAGCCAAGGGGGGACGTTGACGGAAAAACTGTTTTTT. Protein product: CASSQGGTLTEKLFF. The full variable domain, completed using reference TRBV3-1 and TRBJ1-4, is DTAVSQTPKYLVTQMGNDKSIKCEQNLGHDTMYWYKQDSKKFLKIMFSYNNKELIINETVPNRFSPKSPDKAHLNLHINSLELGDSAVYFCASSQGGTLTEKLFFGSGTQLSVL.

This clonotype was recorded many times. The chain is built from TRBV10-3 and TRBJ1-3, with TRBD1 as a possible D gene (5 bases). Germline CDR1 ENHRY, CDR2 SYGVKD. V lost 8 bases, J lost 4 bases, and 9 bases lay in between. CDR3 length: 12 residues. CDR3 amino acids: CAIGTSGNTIYF. CDR3 DNA sequence: TGTGCCATCGGGACTTCAGGAAACACCATATATTTT.

The chain combines TRBV29-1 with TRBJ2-1; 14 positions match TRBD2. J was trimmed by 9 bases and V by 3 bases; bases with no gene match: 4. The CDR3 has 14 residues. The V gene's germline CDR1 is SQVTM and CDR2 ANQGSEA. In DNA form, the CDR3 reads TGCAGCGTTGATGGGACTAGCGGGAGCGGTGAGCAGTTCTTC. Protein product: CSVDGTSGSGEQFF.

The gene calls are TRBV14 and TRBJ2-5; 8 bases fit TRBD1. This CDR3 is 19 amino acids long. Per germline, CDR1 SGHDN and CDR2 FVKESK. After removal of 0 bases from V and 2 bases from J, the junction contained 14 bases not matched to a gene. CDR3 residues: CASSQDEDFRGPLQETQYF. For the CDR3, the DNA is TGTGCCAGCAGCCAAGATGAGGATTTCAGGGGGCCCCTTCAAGAGACCCAGTACTTC.

The CDR3 reads CASSQVSSGAYGYTF. CDR3 nucleotides: TGCGCCAGCAGCCAAGTTTCGTCGGGGGCCTATGGCTACACCTTC. This chain joins TRBV4-1 and TRBJ1-2; D might be TRBD1 (6 bases). Trimming stripped 1 base from V and 4 bases from J, with 13 bases between. The CDR3 runs to 15 residues. Germline V gives CDR1 MGHRA, CDR2 YSYEKL.

The chain employs TRBV6-5 and TRBJ2-6; D perhaps matches TRBD2 (5 bases). Germline CDR1 is MNHEY and CDR2 is SVGAGI. V was trimmed by 5 bases and J by 0 bases, leaving 14 bases between them. CDR3 length equals 17 residues. The chain's CDR3 is CASSPDLRDSGANVLTF. The CDR3, as DNA: TGTGCCAGCAGTCCTGACTTGAGGGACTCTGGGGCCAACGTCCTGACTTTC.

V is TRBV6-5 and J is TRBJ2-5, with TRBD2 matching over 9 bases. The V gene end was trimmed by 0 bases and the J gene end by 3 bases; junction bases not matched to a gene: 5. Per germline, CDR1 MNHEY and CDR2 SVGAGI. This CDR3 region has 16 residues. In DNA form, the CDR3 reads TGTGCCAGCAGTTACTCGGTTTCTAGCGGGAAAGAGACCCAGTACTTC. This translates into CASSYSVSSGKETQYF.

This clonotype was recorded a few times. The chain combines TRBV4-1 with TRBJ1-5; no definite D call. V was trimmed by 0 bases and J by 6 bases, leaving 15 bases between them. The CDR3 is 16 amino acids. Germline V CDR1 and CDR2: MGHRA, YSYEKL. The CDR3 loop is CASSQDWRAGLQPQHF. The CDR3 DNA reads TGCGCCAGCAGCCAAGACTGGAGAGCCGGGCTTCAGCCCCAGCATTTT.